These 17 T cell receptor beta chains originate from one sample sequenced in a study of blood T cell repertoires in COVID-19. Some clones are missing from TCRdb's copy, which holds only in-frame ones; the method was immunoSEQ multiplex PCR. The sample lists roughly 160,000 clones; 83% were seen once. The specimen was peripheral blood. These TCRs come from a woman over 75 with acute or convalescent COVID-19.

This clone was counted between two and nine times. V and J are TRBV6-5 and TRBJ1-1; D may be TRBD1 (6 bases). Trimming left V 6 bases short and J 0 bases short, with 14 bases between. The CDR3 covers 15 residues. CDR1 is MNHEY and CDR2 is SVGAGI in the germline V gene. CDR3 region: CASRYTGNLNTEAFF. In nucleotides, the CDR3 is TGTGCCAGCAGATATACAGGGAACTTGAACACTGAAGCTTTCTTT.

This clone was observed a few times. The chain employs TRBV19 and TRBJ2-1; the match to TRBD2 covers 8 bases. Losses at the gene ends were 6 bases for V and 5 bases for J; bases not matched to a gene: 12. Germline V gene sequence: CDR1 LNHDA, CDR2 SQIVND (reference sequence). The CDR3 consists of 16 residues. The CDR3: CASSHRGGSGDNEQFF. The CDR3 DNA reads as TGTGCCAGTAGCCACCGCGGAGGTAGCGGGGACAATGAGCAGTTCTTC.

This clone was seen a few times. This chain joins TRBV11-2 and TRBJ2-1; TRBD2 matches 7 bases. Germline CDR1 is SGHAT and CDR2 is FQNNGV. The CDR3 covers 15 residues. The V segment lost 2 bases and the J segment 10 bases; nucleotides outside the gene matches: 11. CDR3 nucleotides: TGTGCCAGCAGCTTACTCGGACTAGTAGGTGGGGAGCAGTTCTTC. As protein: CASSLLGLVGGEQFF. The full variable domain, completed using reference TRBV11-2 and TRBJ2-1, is EAGVAQSPRYKIIEKRQSVAFWCNPISGHATLYWYQQILGQGPKLLIQFQNNGVVDDSQLPKDRFSAERLKGVDSTLKIQPAKLEDSAVYLCASSLLGLVGGEQFFGPGTRLTVL.

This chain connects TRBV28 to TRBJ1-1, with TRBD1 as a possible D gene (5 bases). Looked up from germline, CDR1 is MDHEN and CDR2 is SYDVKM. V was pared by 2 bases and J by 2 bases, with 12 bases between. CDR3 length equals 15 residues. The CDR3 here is CASSLLTDINTEAFF. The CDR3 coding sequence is TGTGCCAGCAGTTTACTTACGGACATCAACACTGAAGCTTTCTTT.

CDR3 coding DNA: TGTGCCAGCAGAAGACAGTTCAATCAGCCCCAGCATTTT. Protein product: CASRRQFNQPQHF. J is TRBJ1-5 and V is TRBV6-5; tentative D call: TRBD1 (5 bases). This CDR3 is 13 amino acids long. CDR1 and CDR2 from the germline V gene are MNHEY and SVGAGI. The germline V and J ends were trimmed by 6 bases and 3 bases, with 9 bases remaining between them.

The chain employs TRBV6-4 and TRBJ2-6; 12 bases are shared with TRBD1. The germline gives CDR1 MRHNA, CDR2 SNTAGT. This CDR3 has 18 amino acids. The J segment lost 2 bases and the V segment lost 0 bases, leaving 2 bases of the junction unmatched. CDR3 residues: CASSDSGTGGPGANVLTF. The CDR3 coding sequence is TGTGCCAGCAGTGACTCGGGGACAGGGGGCCCTGGGGCCAACGTCCTGACTTTC.

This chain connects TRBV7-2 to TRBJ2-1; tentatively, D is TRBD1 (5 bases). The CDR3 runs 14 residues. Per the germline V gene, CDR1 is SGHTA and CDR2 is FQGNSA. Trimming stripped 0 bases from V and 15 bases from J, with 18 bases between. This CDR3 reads CASSLAQQAQGRFF. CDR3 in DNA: TGTGCCAGCAGCTTAGCCCAACAGGCACAAGGGCGGTTCTTC. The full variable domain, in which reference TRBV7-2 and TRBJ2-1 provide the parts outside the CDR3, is GAGVSQSPSNKVTEKGKDVELRCDPISGHTALYWYRQSLGQGLEFLIYFQGNSAPDKSGLPSDRFSAERTGGSVSTLTIQRTQQEDSAVYLCASSLAQQAQGRFFGPGTRLTVL.

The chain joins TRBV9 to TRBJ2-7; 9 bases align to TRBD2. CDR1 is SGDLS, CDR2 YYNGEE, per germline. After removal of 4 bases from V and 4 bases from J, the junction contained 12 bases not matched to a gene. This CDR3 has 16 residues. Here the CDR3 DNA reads TGTGCCAGCAGCAAATTAGATAGCGGGAGTCGGTACGAGCAGTACTTC. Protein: CASSKLDSGSRYEQYF.

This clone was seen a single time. The CDR3 spells CASSLGDWDEKLFF. DNA of the CDR3: TGTGCCAGCAGCTTAGGGGACTGGGATGAAAAACTGTTTTTT. The rearrangement links TRBV7-9 to TRBJ1-4; D is possibly TRBD1 (5 bases). The ends were cut back, 1 base at V and 6 bases at J, with 9 bases in the middle. Germline V gene data show CDR1 as SEHNR and CDR2 as FQNEAQ (reference sequence). The CDR3 runs to 14 residues.

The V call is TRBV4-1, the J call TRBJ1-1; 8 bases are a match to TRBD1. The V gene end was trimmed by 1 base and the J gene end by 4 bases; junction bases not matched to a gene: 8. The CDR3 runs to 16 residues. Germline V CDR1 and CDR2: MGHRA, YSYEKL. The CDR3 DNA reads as TGCGCCAGCAGCCAAGGATATAGGACAGGGAGCACTGAAGCTTTCTTT. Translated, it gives CASSQGYRTGSTEAFF.

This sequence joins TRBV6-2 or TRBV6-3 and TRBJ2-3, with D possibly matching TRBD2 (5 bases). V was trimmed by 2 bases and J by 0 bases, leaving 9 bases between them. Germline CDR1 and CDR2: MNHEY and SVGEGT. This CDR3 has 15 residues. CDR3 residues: CASSYGETSTDTQYF. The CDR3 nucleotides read TGTGCCAGCAGTTACGGGGAGACTAGCACAGATACGCAGTATTTT.

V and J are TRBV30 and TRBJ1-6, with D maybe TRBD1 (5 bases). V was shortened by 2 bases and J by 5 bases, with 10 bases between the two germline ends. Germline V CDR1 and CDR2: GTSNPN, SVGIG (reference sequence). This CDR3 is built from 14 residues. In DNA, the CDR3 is TGTGCCTGGAGTCAGGGTCTAGATAATTCACCCCTCCACTTT. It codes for CAWSQGLDNSPLHF. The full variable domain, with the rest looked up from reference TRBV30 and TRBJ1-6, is SQTIHQWPATLVQPVGSPLSLECTVEGTSNPNLYWYRQAAGRGLQLLFYSVGIGQISSEVPQNLSASRPQDRQFILSSKKLLLSDSGFYLCAWSQGLDNSPLHFGNGTRLTVT.

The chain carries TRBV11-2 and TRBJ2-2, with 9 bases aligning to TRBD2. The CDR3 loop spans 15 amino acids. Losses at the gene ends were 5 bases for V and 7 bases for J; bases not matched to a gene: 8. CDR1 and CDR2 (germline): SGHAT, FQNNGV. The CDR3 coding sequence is TGTGCCAGCAGCGCTAGCGGGGTGGATATCGGGGAGCTGTTTTTT. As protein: CASSASGVDIGELFF.

The CDR3 DNA reads as TGTGCCAGCAGAAGACGGGAGAATGAAAAACTGTTTTTT. It is translated as CASRRRENEKLFF. The rearrangement uses TRBV2 and TRBJ1-4; D is unclear. CDR3 length: 13 residues. The ends were cut back, 6 bases at V and 5 bases at J, with 10 bases in the middle. In germline, CDR1 is SNHLY, CDR2 FYNNEI.

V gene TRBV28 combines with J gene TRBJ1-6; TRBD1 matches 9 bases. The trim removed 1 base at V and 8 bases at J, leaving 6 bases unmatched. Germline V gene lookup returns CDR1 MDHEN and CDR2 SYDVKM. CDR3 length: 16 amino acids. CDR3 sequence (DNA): TGTGCCAGCAGTTTATCAACAGGGGGCATAGATTCACCCCTCCACTTT. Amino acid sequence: CASSLSTGGIDSPLHF.

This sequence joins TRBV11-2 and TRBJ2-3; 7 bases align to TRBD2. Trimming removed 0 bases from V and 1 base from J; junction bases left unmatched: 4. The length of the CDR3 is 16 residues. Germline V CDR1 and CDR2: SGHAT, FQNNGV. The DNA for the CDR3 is TGTGCCAGCAGCTTAGATTTCGCGGGGGGCACAGATACGCAGTATTTT. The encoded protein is CASSLDFAGGTDTQYF.

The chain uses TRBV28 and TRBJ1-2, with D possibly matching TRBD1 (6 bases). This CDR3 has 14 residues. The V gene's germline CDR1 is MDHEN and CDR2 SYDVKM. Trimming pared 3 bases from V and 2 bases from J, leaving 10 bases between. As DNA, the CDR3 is TGTGCCAGCAGTTTGGGTACAGGGAACTATGGCTACACCTTC. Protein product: CASSLGTGNYGYTF.